This T cell receptor beta chain stems from a study of control samples from healthy donors and cancer patients. The table came from immunoSEQ multiplex PCR; TCRdb's copy has only in-frame clones and leaves some out. The repertoire holds roughly 180,000 clones, with roughly 92% as singletons. The TCR comes from a young woman in good health. Sequenced material: blood.

The chain's CDR3 is CASSRGGRSVRGEKLFF. The CDR3 DNA follows: TGTGCCAGCAGCCGAGGAGGGAGATCAGTAAGGGGTGAAAAACTGTTTTTT. The V gene is TRBV4-2, the J gene TRBJ1-4; D may be TRBD1 (5 bases). The germline gives CDR1 LGHNA, CDR2 YNFKEQ. The CDR3 has 17 amino acids. Trimming removed 4 bases at V and 7 bases at J, with 22 bases between.